Listed here are 13 T cell receptor beta chains from one sample, sequenced in a study of OX40 agonist ivuxolimab in advanced cancers. TCRdb's table, derived via immunoSEQ multiplex PCR, lists solely in-frame clones and lacks some. The table includes roughly 30,000 clones, roughly 90% detected once. The sample here was CD4+ or CD8+ T cells sorted from blood, taken in a trial of the OX40 agonist ivuxolimab. These receptors were collected from an adult with an advanced solid tumor such as melanoma, head and neck, liver or kidney cancer.

The V call is TRBV28, the J call TRBJ2-7; the match to TRBD1 covers 7 bases. This CDR3 comprises 14 residues. The trim removed 6 bases at V and 3 bases at J, leaving 8 bases unmatched. From germline, CDR1 is MDHEN and CDR2 SYDVKM. CDR3 loop: CASSFGQDLYEQYF. CDR3 nucleotides: TGTGCCAGCAGCTTCGGACAGGATCTCTACGAGCAGTACTTC.

This clone was seen a single time. The genes are TRBV7-3 and TRBJ1-1; no definite D call. Trimming pared 2 bases from V and 4 bases from J, leaving 11 bases between. The CDR3 totals 14 residues. Germline V lookup: CDR1 SGHTA, CDR2 FQGTGA. The CDR3 bases are TGTGCCAGCAGCTTAGGCACTGGGGTCACTGAAGCTTTCTTT. Residues: CASSLGTGVTEAFF.

The chain employs TRBV5-6 and TRBJ2-7; D tentatively fits TRBD1 or TRBD2 (5 bases each). The CDR3 is made up of 15 amino acids. Looked up from germline, CDR1 is SGHDT and CDR2 is YYEEEE. V lost 1 base to trimming and J lost 7 bases, with 18 bases between them. CDR3 loop: CASSLYDRKDLEQYF. DNA for the CDR3: TGTGCCAGCAGCTTGTATGACAGAAAGGACTTAGAGCAGTACTTC.

The chain combines TRBV6-1 with TRBJ2-7; no clear D gene. This CDR3 spans 13 amino acids. Germline values: CDR1 MNHNS, CDR2 SASEGT. The V end lost 6 bases, the J end lost 3 bases, and 12 bases lay between the germline ends. CDR3 amino acids: CASRPSGFYEQYF. The DNA for the CDR3 is TGTGCCAGCAGGCCATCCGGTTTCTACGAGCAGTACTTC.

This chain joins TRBV19 and TRBJ1-2; no firm D call. Germline V gene sequence: CDR1 LNHDA, CDR2 SQIVND (reference sequence). Trimming pared 5 bases from V and 2 bases from J, leaving 12 bases between. The CDR3 consists of 14 residues. The CDR3 DNA reads TGTGCCAGTAGTCCCTATGAAGGGAACTATGGCTACACCTTC. Amino acids: CASSPYEGNYGYTF.

This clone occurred once. The chain employs TRBV27 and TRBJ2-3; the D is unclear. Germline CDR1 reads MNHEY; CDR2 reads SMNVEV (reference sequence). The V and J ends lost 1 base and 1 base respectively, with 18 bases between them. This CDR3 is built from 18 residues. CDR3 amino acids: CASSLFFSINYGTDTQYF. Here the CDR3 DNA reads TGTGCCAGCAGTTTATTCTTCTCCATCAATTACGGCACAGATACGCAGTATTTT.

The chain joins TRBV4-1 to TRBJ2-1; the D is unclear. Germline loops: CDR1 MGHRA, CDR2 YSYEKL. The V gene lost 2 bases and the J gene lost 7 bases, with 3 bases spanning the gap. This CDR3 has 11 residues. CDR3 sequence reads: CASSQRNEQFF. The CDR3 DNA follows: TGCGCCAGCAGCCAAAGAAATGAGCAGTTCTTC.

The genes are TRBV4-1 and TRBJ1-1; D is unresolved. The length of the CDR3 is 17 residues. From germline, CDR1 is MGHRA and CDR2 YSYEKL. Trimming removed 0 bases at V and 4 bases at J, with 18 bases between. The CDR3 loop is CASSQDVGKGVGTEAFF. Written as DNA, the CDR3 is TGCGCCAGCAGCCAAGATGTGGGGAAAGGAGTAGGCACTGAAGCTTTCTTT.

The J gene is TRBJ1-3, the V gene TRBV5-6; D not certain. The CDR3 runs 19 residues. Germline V CDR1 and CDR2: SGHDT, YYEEEE. V gave up 4 bases and J gave up 0 bases, with 23 bases separating them. CDR3 residues: CASSPLPASRTFSGNTIYF. In DNA, the CDR3 is TGTGCCAGCAGCCCCCTTCCGGCCAGCCGTACTTTCTCTGGAAACACCATATATTTT.

V and J are TRBV10-3 and TRBJ2-5; 10 positions match TRBD2. The CDR3 loop spans 15 amino acids. CDR1 and CDR2 from the germline V gene are ENHRY and SYGVKD. V shed 4 bases, J shed 1 base, and the junction held 3 bases outside the gene matches. DNA of the CDR3: TGTGCCATCAGTGCTGAGCGGGGGGGCCAAGAGACCCAGTACTTC. Residues: CAISAERGGQETQYF.

J is TRBJ1-5 and V is TRBV6-1, with D possibly TRBD1 on 5 matching bases. In germline, CDR1 is MNHNS, CDR2 SASEGT. This CDR3 spans 18 amino acids. Trimming left V 4 bases short and J 0 bases short, with 19 bases between. The chain's CDR3 is CASSGPQVGVDSNQPQHF. The DNA for the CDR3 is TGTGCCAGCAGTGGCCCACAGGTTGGGGTCGATAGCAATCAGCCCCAGCATTTT.

The chain couples TRBV5-1 to TRBJ1-1; D gene uncertain. The germline gives CDR1 SGHRS, CDR2 YFSETQ. V was pared by 5 bases and J by 1 base, with 12 bases between. There are 14 residues in the CDR3. CDR3 protein: CASRSTTGNTEAFF. CDR3 coding DNA: TGCGCCAGCAGGTCAACTACCGGGAACACTGAAGCTTTCTTT.

The J gene is TRBJ2-7, the V gene TRBV4-1; D is ambiguous. The V gene lost 3 bases and the J gene lost 3 bases, with 6 bases spanning the gap. The CDR3 covers 12 residues. The V gene's germline CDR1 is MGHRA and CDR2 YSYEKL. The CDR3 is CASSHENYEQYF. CDR3 DNA sequence: TGCGCCAGCAGCCATGAGAACTACGAGCAGTACTTC.